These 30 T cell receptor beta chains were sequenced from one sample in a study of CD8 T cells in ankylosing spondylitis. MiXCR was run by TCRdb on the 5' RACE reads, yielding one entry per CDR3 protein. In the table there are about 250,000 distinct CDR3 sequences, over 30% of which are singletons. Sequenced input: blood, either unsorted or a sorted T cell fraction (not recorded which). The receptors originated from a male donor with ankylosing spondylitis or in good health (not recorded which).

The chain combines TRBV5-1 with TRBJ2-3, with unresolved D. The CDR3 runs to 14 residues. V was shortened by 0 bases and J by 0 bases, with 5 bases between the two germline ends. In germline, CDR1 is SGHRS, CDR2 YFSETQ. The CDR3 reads CASSLVFSTDTQYF. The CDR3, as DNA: TGCGCCAGCAGCTTGGTTTTTAGCACAGATACGCAGTATTTT.

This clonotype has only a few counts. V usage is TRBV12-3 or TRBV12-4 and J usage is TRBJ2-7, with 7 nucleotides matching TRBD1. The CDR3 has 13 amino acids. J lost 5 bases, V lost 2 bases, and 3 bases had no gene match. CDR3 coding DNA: TGTGCCAGCAGTTTATTCACAGGGGACGAGCAGTACTTC. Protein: CASSLFTGDEQYF.

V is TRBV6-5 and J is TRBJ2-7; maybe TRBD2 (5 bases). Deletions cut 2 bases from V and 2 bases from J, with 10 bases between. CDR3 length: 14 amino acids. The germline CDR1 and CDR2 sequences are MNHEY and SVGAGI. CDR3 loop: CASSYVGSAYEQYF. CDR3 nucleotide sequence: TGTGCCAGCAGTTACGTGGGGAGTGCCTACGAGCAGTACTTC.

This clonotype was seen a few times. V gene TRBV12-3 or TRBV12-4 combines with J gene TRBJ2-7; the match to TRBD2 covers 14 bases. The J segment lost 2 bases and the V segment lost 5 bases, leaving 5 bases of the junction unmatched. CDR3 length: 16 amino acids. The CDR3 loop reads CASSRGLAGDTYEQYF. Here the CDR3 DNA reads TGTGCCAGCAGTAGGGGACTAGCGGGGGACACCTACGAGCAGTACTTC.

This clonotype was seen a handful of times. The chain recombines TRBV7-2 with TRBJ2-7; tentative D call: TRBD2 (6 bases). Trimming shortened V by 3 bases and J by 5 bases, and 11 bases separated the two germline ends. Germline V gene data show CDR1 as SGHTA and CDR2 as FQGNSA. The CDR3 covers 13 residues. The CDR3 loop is CASSFGGLDEQYF. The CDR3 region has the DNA TGTGCCAGCAGCTTTGGAGGGCTCGACGAGCAGTACTTC.

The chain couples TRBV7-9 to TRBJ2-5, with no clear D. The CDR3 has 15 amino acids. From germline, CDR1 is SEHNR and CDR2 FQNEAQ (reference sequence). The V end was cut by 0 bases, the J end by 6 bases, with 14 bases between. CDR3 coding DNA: TGTGCCAGCAGCTTAGCGCTGGGGTCCGTTAAGACCCAGTACTTC. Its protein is CASSLALGSVKTQYF.

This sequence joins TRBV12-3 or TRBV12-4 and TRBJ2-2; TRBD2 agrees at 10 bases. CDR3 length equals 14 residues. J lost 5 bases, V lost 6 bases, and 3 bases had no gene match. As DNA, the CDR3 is TGTGCCAGCAGGGGGACTAGCGTTACCGGGGAGCTGTTTTTT. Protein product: CASRGTSVTGELFF.

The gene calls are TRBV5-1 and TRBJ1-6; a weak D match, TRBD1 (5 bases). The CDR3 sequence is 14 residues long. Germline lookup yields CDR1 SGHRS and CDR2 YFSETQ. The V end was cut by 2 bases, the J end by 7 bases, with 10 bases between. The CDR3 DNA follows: TGCGCCAGCAGCTTTGGGACGGCGAATTCACCCCTCCACTTT. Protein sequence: CASSFGTANSPLHF.

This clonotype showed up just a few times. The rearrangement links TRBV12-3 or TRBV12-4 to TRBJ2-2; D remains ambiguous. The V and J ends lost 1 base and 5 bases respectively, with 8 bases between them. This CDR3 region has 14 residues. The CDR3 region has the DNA TGTGCCAGCAGTTTAGGGTTCGGGACCGGGGAGCTGTTTTTT. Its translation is CASSLGFGTGELFF.

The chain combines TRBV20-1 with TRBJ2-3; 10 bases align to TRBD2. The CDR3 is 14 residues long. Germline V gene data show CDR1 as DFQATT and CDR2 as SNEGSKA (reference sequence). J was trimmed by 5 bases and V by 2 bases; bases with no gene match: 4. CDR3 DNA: TGCAGTGCTAGAACTAGCGGGGTGAAAGATACGCAGTATTTT. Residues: CSARTSGVKDTQYF.

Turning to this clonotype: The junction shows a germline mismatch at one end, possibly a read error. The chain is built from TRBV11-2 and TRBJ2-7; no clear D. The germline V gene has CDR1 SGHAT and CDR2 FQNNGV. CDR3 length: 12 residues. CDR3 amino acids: CASSLDRSEQYF. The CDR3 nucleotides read TGTGCCAGCAGCCTAGATAGAAGCGAGCAGTACTTC.

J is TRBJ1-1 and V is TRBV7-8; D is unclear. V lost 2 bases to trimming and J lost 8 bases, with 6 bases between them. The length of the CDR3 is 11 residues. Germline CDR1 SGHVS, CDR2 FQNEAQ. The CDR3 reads CASSLLGEAFF. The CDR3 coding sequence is TGTGCCAGCAGCTTACTGGGCGAAGCTTTCTTT.

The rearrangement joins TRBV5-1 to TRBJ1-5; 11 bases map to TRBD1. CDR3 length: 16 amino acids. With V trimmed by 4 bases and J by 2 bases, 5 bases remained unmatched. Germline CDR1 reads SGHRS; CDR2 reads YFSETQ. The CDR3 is CASSPSGQGGNQPQHF. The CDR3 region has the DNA TGCGCCAGCAGCCCGTCGGGACAGGGGGGCAATCAGCCCCAGCATTTT.

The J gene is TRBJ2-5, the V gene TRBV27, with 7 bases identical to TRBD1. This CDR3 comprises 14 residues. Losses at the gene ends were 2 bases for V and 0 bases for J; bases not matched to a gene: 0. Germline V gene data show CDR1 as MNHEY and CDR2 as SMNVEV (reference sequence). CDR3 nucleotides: TGTGCCAGCAGTTTAGACAGGGACCAAGAGACCCAGTACTTC. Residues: CASSLDRDQETQYF.

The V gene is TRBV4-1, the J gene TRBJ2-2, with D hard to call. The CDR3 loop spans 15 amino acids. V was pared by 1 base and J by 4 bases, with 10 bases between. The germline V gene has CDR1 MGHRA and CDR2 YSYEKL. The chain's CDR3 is CASSQGNSLTGELFF. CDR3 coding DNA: TGCGCCAGCAGCCAAGGGAACAGCCTCACCGGGGAGCTGTTTTTT.

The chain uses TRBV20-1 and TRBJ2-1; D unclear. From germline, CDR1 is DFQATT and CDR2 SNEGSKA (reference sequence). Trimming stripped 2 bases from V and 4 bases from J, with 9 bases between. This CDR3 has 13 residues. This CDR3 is CSARTGVYNEQFF. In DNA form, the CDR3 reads TGCAGTGCTAGAACTGGGGTATACAATGAGCAGTTCTTC.

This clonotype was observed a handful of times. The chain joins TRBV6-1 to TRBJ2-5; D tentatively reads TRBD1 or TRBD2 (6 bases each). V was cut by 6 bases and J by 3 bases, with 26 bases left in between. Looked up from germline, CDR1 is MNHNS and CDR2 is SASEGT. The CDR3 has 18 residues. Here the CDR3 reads CASSQPLQWGAGEETQYF. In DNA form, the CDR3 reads TGTGCCAGCAGCCAACCCCTACAGTGGGGGGCAGGGGAAGAGACCCAGTACTTC.

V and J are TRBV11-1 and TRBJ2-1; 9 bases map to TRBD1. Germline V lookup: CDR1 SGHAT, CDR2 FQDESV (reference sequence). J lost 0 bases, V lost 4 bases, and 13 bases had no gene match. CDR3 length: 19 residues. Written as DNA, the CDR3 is TGTGCCAGCAGCTGGGGGGACAGGGCTGAAACCCCCTCCTACAATGAGCAGTTCTTC. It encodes CASSWGDRAETPSYNEQFF.

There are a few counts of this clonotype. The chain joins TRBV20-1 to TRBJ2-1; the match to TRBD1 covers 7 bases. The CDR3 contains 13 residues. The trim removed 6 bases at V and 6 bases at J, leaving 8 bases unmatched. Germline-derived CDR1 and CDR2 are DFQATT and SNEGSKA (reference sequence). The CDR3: CSAGTELGNEQFF. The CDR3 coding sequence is TGCAGTGCCGGGACAGAGCTTGGCAATGAGCAGTTCTTC.

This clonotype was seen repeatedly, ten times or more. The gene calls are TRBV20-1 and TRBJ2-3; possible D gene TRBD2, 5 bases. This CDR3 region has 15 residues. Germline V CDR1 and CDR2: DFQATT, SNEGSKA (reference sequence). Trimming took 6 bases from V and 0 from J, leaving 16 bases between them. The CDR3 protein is CSASLGSGSTDTQYF. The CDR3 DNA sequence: TGCAGTGCGAGCCTAGGGAGCGGTAGCACAGATACGCAGTATTTT.

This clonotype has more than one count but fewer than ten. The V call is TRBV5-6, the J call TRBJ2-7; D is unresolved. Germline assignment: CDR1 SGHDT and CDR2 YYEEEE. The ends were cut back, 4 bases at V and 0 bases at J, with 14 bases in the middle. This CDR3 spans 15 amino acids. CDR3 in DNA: TGTGCCAGCAGCCTGGCGTTTCGCCCCTCCTACGAGCAGTACTTC. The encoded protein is CASSLAFRPSYEQYF.

CDR3 in amino acids: CASSKVGVSYNEQFF. The CDR3, as DNA: TGTGCCAGCAGCAAAGTCGGCGTCTCCTACAATGAGCAGTTCTTC. V usage is TRBV21-1 and J usage is TRBJ2-1. TRBV21-1 is designated a pseudogene. The CDR3 length is 15 residues.

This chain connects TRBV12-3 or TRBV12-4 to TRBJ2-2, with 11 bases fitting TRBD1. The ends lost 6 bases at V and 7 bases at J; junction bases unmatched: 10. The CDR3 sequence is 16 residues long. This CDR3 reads CASSSLDRGLGGELFF. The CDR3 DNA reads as TGTGCCAGCAGCTCGTTGGACAGGGGGCTAGGCGGGGAGCTGTTTTTT.

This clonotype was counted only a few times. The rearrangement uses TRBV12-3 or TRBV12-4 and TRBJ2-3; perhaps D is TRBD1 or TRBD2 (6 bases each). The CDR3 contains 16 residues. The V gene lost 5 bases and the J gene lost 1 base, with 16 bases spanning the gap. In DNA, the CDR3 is TGTGCCAGCAGTCCTGCGGCAGGGGAGGGCACAGATACGCAGTATTTT. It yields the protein CASSPAAGEGTDTQYF.

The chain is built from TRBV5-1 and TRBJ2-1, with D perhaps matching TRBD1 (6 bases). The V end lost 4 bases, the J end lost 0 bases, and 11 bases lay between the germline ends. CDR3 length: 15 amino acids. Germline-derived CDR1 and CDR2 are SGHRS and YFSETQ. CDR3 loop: CASSVLGGSYNEQFF. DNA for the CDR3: TGCGCCAGCAGCGTGCTAGGGGGCTCCTACAATGAGCAGTTCTTC.

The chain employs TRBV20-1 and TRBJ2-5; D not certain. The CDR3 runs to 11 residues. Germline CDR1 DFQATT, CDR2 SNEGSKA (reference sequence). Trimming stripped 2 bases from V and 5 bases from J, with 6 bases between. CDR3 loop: CSARPTETQYF. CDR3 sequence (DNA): TGCAGTGCTAGACCTACGGAGACCCAGTACTTC.

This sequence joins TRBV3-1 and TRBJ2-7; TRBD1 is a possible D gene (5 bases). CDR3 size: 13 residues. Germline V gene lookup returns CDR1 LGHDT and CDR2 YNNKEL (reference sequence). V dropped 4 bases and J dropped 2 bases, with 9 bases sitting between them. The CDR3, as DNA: TGTGCCAGCAGCCCGACAGAGCCCTACGAGCAGTACTTC. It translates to CASSPTEPYEQYF.

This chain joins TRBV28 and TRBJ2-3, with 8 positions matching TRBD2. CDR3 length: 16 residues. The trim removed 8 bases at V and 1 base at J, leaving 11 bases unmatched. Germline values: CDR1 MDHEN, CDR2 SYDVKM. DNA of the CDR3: TGTGCCAGCTATGCTCTGGCGGGGGGCCGCACAGATACGCAGTATTTT. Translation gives CASYALAGGRTDTQYF.

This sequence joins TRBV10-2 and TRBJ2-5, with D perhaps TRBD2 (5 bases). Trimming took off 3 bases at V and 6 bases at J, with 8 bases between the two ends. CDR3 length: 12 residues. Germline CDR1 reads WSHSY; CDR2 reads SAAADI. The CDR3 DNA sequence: TGCGCCAGCAGTGACTCCGGGAAGACCCAGTACTTC. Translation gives CASSDSGKTQYF.

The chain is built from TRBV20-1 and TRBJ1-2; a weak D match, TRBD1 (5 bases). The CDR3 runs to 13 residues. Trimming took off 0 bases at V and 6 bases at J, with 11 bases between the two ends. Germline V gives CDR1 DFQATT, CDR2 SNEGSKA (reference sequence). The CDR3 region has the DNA TGCAGTGCTAGAGATCCGTCAGGGAATGGCTACACCTTC. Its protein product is CSARDPSGNGYTF.